These 24 T cell receptor beta chains share one sample of origin, sequenced in a study of cytomegalovirus exposure and HLA in healthy donors. The PCR made use of 60 Vbeta and 13 Jbeta primers. Clones were read by immunoSEQ multiplex PCR, and TCRdb kept only the in-frame ones, dropping some. The table records around 140,000 clones, 75% to 85% of them present only once. The sample taken for sequencing was PBMCs. The receptors shown here come from a middle-aged man in good health and CMV-seronegative.

This clone was observed once. The junction departs from germline at one end; a sequencing error may be responsible. The V and J genes are TRBV5-8 and TRBJ2-5; 14 bases line up with TRBD2. This CDR3 has 16 residues. The germline CDR1 and CDR2 sequences are SGHTS and YDEGEE. Here the CDR3 reads CASNLGLAGVQETQYF. In nucleotides, the CDR3 is TGTGCCAGCAACTTGGGACTAGCGGGGGTCCAAGAGACCCAGTACTTC. The full variable domain, with the rest looked up from reference TRBV5-8 and TRBJ2-5, is EAGVTQSPTHLIKTRGQQATLRCSPISGHTSVYWYQQALGLGLQFLLWYDEGEERNRGNFPPRFSGRQFPNYSSELNVNALELEDSALYLCASNLGLAGVQETQYFGPGTRLLVL.

The V and J genes are TRBV30 and TRBJ2-7; tentatively, D is TRBD1 (6 bases). V was trimmed by 1 base and J by 2 bases, leaving 15 bases between them. The CDR3 is 15 amino acids. Germline CDR1 is GTSNPN and CDR2 is SVGIG (reference sequence). CDR3 in DNA: TGTGCCTGGAGTGCAGGTCAGGGGAGCGCCTACGAGCAGTACTTC. It yields the protein CAWSAGQGSAYEQYF.

The chain has TRBV18 and TRBJ2-5; TRBD1 agrees at 7 bases. With V trimmed by 1 base and J by 5 bases, 4 bases remained unmatched. The CDR3 covers 14 residues. Germline CDR1 and CDR2: KGHSH and LQKENI. The CDR3 loop is CASSPLVQGETQYF. Here the CDR3 DNA reads TGTGCCAGCTCACCACTCGTACAGGGGGAGACCCAGTACTTC.

This CDR3 reads CASSQDLLAGVQDTQYF. The CDR3 region has the DNA TGTGCCAGCAGCCAAGATCTTCTCGCGGGGGTCCAAGATACGCAGTATTTT. V and J are TRBV14 and TRBJ2-3; 7 bases align to TRBD2. CDR1 SGHDN and CDR2 FVKESK come from the germline V gene. This CDR3 region has 17 residues. J lost 5 bases, V lost 0 bases, and 11 bases had no gene match.

This chain links TRBV5-3 with TRBJ2-1, with 12 bases matching TRBD2. TRBV5-3 falls under the ORF class, with uncertain function. The V segment lost 4 bases and the J segment 6 bases; nucleotides outside the gene matches: 17. The CDR3 runs to 19 residues. CDR3 amino acids: CARSLGGLAGGPLINEQFF. The DNA for the CDR3 is TGTGCCAGAAGCCTAGGGGGGCTAGCGGGGGGGCCGTTGATCAATGAGCAGTTCTTC.

V is TRBV27 and J is TRBJ2-3, with TRBD2 identical over 13 bases. Germline CDR1 MNHEY, CDR2 SMNVEV (reference sequence). The CDR3 totals 16 residues. J gave up 2 bases and V 5 bases, and 4 bases lay outside the gene matches. This chain's CDR3 is CASSPTSGGVTDTQYF. For the CDR3, the DNA is TGTGCCAGCAGTCCCACTAGCGGGGGGGTCACAGATACGCAGTATTTT.

This chain joins TRBV4-1 and TRBJ1-5; D is possibly TRBD1 (6 bases). The germline V gene has CDR1 MGHRA and CDR2 YSYEKL. With 1 base removed from V and 4 bases from J, the gap between germline ends came to 11 bases. The CDR3 totals 15 residues. The CDR3 nucleotides are TGCGCCAGCAGCCAAGTTCAACAGGGAAATCAGCCCCAGCATTTT. Translated: CASSQVQQGNQPQHF.

Written as DNA, the CDR3 is TGTGCCAGCAGTTTAAGTAGCACGGCGGGAGAGACCCAGTACTTC. It yields the protein CASSLSSTAGETQYF. The genes are TRBV27 and TRBJ2-5, with TRBD2 as a possible D gene (5 bases). The CDR3 is 15 amino acids. V lost 2 bases, J lost 4 bases, and 14 bases lay in between. Germline-derived CDR1 and CDR2 are MNHEY and SMNVEV (reference sequence).

In its sample, this clone is medium-sized. This rearrangement joins TRBV27 to TRBJ1-2; 8 positions agree with TRBD1. This CDR3 has 14 amino acids. The junction had 3 bases not matched to a gene; V was cut back by 6 bases and J by 0 bases. The germline V gene encodes CDR1 MNHEY and CDR2 SMNVEV (reference sequence). This CDR3 reads CASRTQGANYGYTF. The DNA of the CDR3 is TGTGCCAGCAGAACACAGGGGGCTAACTATGGCTACACCTTC.

This chain links TRBV19 with TRBJ1-6; the D gene is possibly TRBD1 (6 bases). Trimming took off 5 bases at V and 5 bases at J, with 10 bases between the two ends. Per the germline V gene, CDR1 is LNHDA and CDR2 is SQIVND (reference sequence). The CDR3 sequence is 14 residues long. The CDR3 DNA sequence: TGTGCCAGTAGTTCAAACAGGGATAATTCACCCCTCCACTTT. Translated, it gives CASSSNRDNSPLHF.

The chain carries TRBV5-1 and TRBJ2-1; a weak D match, TRBD1 (6 bases). The CDR3 is 14 amino acids. V lost 4 bases, J lost 9 bases, and 17 bases lay in between. Germline V gene lookup returns CDR1 SGHRS and CDR2 YFSETQ. CDR3 protein: CASSMTGTSGEQFF. For the CDR3, the DNA is TGCGCCAGCAGCATGACCGGGACATCGGGTGAGCAGTTCTTC.

CDR3 sequence: CASSLASGDRGRPAGELFF. The CDR3 bases are TGCGCCAGCAGCTTGGCCTCAGGGGACAGGGGGCGCCCAGCCGGGGAGCTGTTTTTT. The rearrangement uses TRBV5-1 and TRBJ2-2; 12 bases align to TRBD1. The germline V gene encodes CDR1 SGHRS and CDR2 YFSETQ. Trimming at V came to 0 bases and at J to 6 bases, leaving 12 bases not matched to a gene. The CDR3 spans 19 residues.

The chain has TRBV6-4 and TRBJ2-3, with 8 bases aligning to TRBD1. Germline V gene sequence: CDR1 MRHNA, CDR2 SNTAGT. V gave up 2 bases and J gave up 0 bases; unmatched junction bases: 4. The CDR3 length is 16 residues. CDR3 loop: CASSDLRDRSTDTQYF. Here the CDR3 DNA reads TGTGCCAGCAGTGACCTCCGGGACAGGAGCACAGATACGCAGTATTTT.

The chain couples TRBV5-6 to TRBJ1-6; possibly TRBD1 for D (5 bases). V was trimmed by 0 bases and J by 7 bases, leaving 14 bases between them. This CDR3 is built from 16 residues. Germline V lookup: CDR1 SGHDT, CDR2 YYEEEE. Here the CDR3 reads CASSLGGGNLNSPLHF. The CDR3 nucleotides are TGTGCCAGCAGCTTGGGCGGGGGGAACTTAAATTCACCCCTCCACTTT. Drawing the rest from reference TRBV5-6 and TRBJ1-6, the complete variable domain is DAGVTQSPTHLIKTRGQQVTLRCSPKSGHDTVSWYQQALGQGPQFIFQYYEEEERQRGNFPDRFSGHQFPNYSSELNVNALLLGDSALYLCASSLGGGNLNSPLHFGNGTRLTVT.

The CDR3 nucleotides read TGCGCCAGCAGCTTGGGGGCAGGGGTGGGCAATCAGCCCCAGCATTTT. It is translated as CASSLGAGVGNQPQHF. The chain recombines TRBV5-1 with TRBJ1-5, with TRBD1 as a possible D gene (6 bases). The CDR3 totals 16 residues. Germline loops: CDR1 SGHRS, CDR2 YFSETQ. V dropped 0 bases and J dropped 2 bases, with 12 bases sitting between them.

V gene TRBV5-1 combines with J gene TRBJ1-2; D not resolved. V was trimmed by 0 bases and J by 6 bases, leaving 18 bases between them. This CDR3 is 16 amino acids long. Germline assignment: CDR1 SGHRS and CDR2 YFSETQ. The chain's CDR3 is CASSLAGFEGGNGYTF. CDR3 DNA sequence: TGCGCCAGCAGCTTGGCCGGGTTCGAGGGCGGAAATGGCTACACCTTC.

V is TRBV6-5 and J is TRBJ2-7; no clear D. The CDR3 runs 14 residues. V was clipped by 4 bases and J by 0 bases, with 10 bases between them. Germline-derived CDR1 and CDR2 are MNHEY and SVGAGI. The CDR3 loop reads CASSSMAGSYEQYF. The CDR3 bases are TGTGCCAGCAGTTCAATGGCAGGCTCCTACGAGCAGTACTTC.

This clone was counted a single time. The J gene is TRBJ2-7, the V gene TRBV28; TRBD1 matches 10 bases. The CDR3 length is 16 residues. The ends lost 2 bases at V and 5 bases at J; junction bases unmatched: 9. The germline CDR1 and CDR2 sequences are MDHEN and SYDVKM. The CDR3 loop is CASSLPLDRGSNEQYF. DNA for the CDR3: TGTGCCAGCAGTTTACCTCTGGACAGGGGGAGCAACGAGCAGTACTTC.

This clone was counted between two and nine times. The J gene is TRBJ1-4, the V gene TRBV5-8; D ambiguous. CDR1 and CDR2 (germline): SGHTS, YDEGEE. The CDR3 extends over 14 amino acids. V lost 0 bases to trimming and J lost 4 bases, with 7 bases between them. The CDR3 DNA sequence: TGTGCCAGCAGCTTGGCACAGTATAATGAAAAACTGTTTTTT. It translates to CASSLAQYNEKLFF.

The chain has TRBV30 and TRBJ1-3, with D hard to call. CDR3 length: 16 amino acids. Germline V CDR1 and CDR2: GTSNPN, SVGIG (reference sequence). Deletions cut 1 base from V and 0 bases from J, with 13 bases between. CDR3: CAWSEMAPSSGNTIYF. The CDR3 bases are TGTGCCTGGAGTGAAATGGCCCCTAGCTCTGGAAACACCATATATTTT.

In this sample, this clone turned up a few times. The chain employs TRBV10-1 and TRBJ1-1, with D possibly TRBD1 on 6 matching bases. Germline V gives CDR1 WNHNN, CDR2 SYGVQD (reference sequence). Trimming took off 5 bases at V and 1 base at J, with 11 bases between the two ends. The CDR3 consists of 14 residues. The CDR3 DNA reads as TGCGCCAGCAGTCAGGACAGCAGGAACACTGAAGCTTTCTTT. Protein: CASSQDSRNTEAFF.

The chain combines TRBV25-1 with TRBJ1-2; the D is unclear. The V end lost 3 bases, the J end lost 4 bases, and 9 bases lay between the germline ends. Germline V CDR1 and CDR2: MGHDK, SYGVNS. The CDR3 has 13 residues. The CDR3 DNA sequence: TGTGCCAGCAGTGATGCAGGCCCCTATGGCTACACCTTC. Protein sequence: CASSDAGPYGYTF.

This rearrangement joins TRBV19 to TRBJ1-4, with D possibly being TRBD1 (6 bases). Trimming pared 6 bases from V and 9 bases from J, leaving 14 bases between. The CDR3 spans 13 residues. Germline V lookup: CDR1 LNHDA, CDR2 SQIVND (reference sequence). As DNA, the CDR3 is TGTGCCAGTAGCGAAGGGCAGGGGAAAAAACTGTTTTTT. Its translation is CASSEGQGKKLFF. The full variable domain, its missing parts supplied by reference TRBV19 and TRBJ1-4, is DGGITQSPKYLFRKEGQNVTLSCEQNLNHDAMYWYRQDPGQGLRLIYYSQIVNDFQKGDIAEGYSVSREKKESFPLTVTSAQKNPTAFYLCASSEGQGKKLFFGSGTQLSVL.

The genes are TRBV29-1 and TRBJ1-6; TRBD1 might be the D (5 bases). Trimming shortened V by 6 bases and J by 5 bases, and 11 bases separated the two germline ends. Germline values: CDR1 SQVTM, CDR2 ANQGSEA. The CDR3 is 13 residues long. The CDR3 bases are TGCAGCGTGGGGCACACAAATAATTCACCCCTCCACTTT. Translation: CSVGHTNNSPLHF.